Below, 12 T cell receptor beta chains from the same sample are listed, as sequenced in a study of OX40 agonist ivuxolimab in advanced cancers. Profiling relied on immunoSEQ multiplex PCR, and the TCRdb table lists in-frame clones only, not all of them. Of about 61,000 clones listed, 75% to 90% were seen once; the top ten hold about 3.2%. Sample: CD4+ or CD8+ T cells sorted from blood, taken in a trial of the OX40 agonist ivuxolimab. All receptors come from an adult with an advanced solid tumor such as melanoma, head and neck, liver or kidney cancer.

This clone was detected once. The rearrangement links TRBV30 to TRBJ1-4, with a possible D match to TRBD1 (6 bases). Trimming stripped 6 bases from V and 6 bases from J, with 17 bases between. The CDR3 has 14 residues. Looked up from germline, CDR1 is GTSNPN and CDR2 is SVGIG (reference sequence). The CDR3 reads CACSPTGQHEKLFF. Here the CDR3 DNA reads TGTGCCTGTTCCCCGACAGGACAACATGAAAAACTGTTTTTT.

V and J are TRBV28 and TRBJ2-5; no clear D. Trimming left V 6 bases short and J 4 bases short, with 15 bases between. Germline V gives CDR1 MDHEN, CDR2 SYDVKM. CDR3 length: 14 residues. CDR3 amino acids: CASSLPGVSETQYF. In nucleotides, the CDR3 is TGTGCCAGCAGCCTCCCAGGCGTTTCAGAGACCCAGTACTTC.

The chain links TRBV19 to TRBJ1-6, with D unresolved. CDR3 length: 15 amino acids. Germline lookup yields CDR1 LNHDA and CDR2 SQIVND (reference sequence). V dropped 2 bases and J dropped 7 bases, with 12 bases sitting between them. CDR3 nucleotides: TGTGCCAGTAGTATAACACCAACGGAGAATTCACCCCTCCACTTT. Protein: CASSITPTENSPLHF.

V is TRBV5-6 and J is TRBJ2-7; no clear D gene. Germline V gene lookup returns CDR1 SGHDT and CDR2 YYEEEE. CDR3 length equals 14 residues. Trimming took off 2 bases at V and 0 bases at J, with 9 bases between the two ends. CDR3 loop: CASSFSPASYEQYF. CDR3 sequence (DNA): TGTGCCAGCAGCTTCTCACCAGCCTCCTACGAGCAGTACTTC.

The chain carries TRBV10-3 and TRBJ2-7, with 8 bases fitting TRBD1. There are 13 residues in the CDR3. The junction had 5 bases not matched to a gene; V was cut back by 8 bases and J by 2 bases. The germline gives CDR1 ENHRY, CDR2 SYGVKD. The CDR3 here is CAIQTGETYEQYF. The CDR3 DNA reads TGTGCCATCCAGACAGGGGAGACCTACGAGCAGTACTTC.

The chain links TRBV10-3 to TRBJ1-1, with no clear D. Trimming took off 3 bases at V and 1 base at J, with 6 bases between the two ends. Germline V lookup: CDR1 ENHRY, CDR2 SYGVKD. The CDR3 sequence is 13 residues long. The CDR3: CAISEIGNTEAFF. CDR3 bases: TGTGCCATCAGTGAAATAGGGAACACTGAAGCTTTCTTT.

The V call is TRBV29-1, the J call TRBJ2-2, with no clear D. Per the germline V gene, CDR1 is SQVTM and CDR2 is ANQGSEA. Trimming shortened V by 6 bases and J by 0 bases, and 8 bases separated the two germline ends. CDR3 length: 13 amino acids. CDR3 region: CSVGAPNTGELFF. CDR3 coding DNA: TGCAGCGTAGGCGCCCCGAACACCGGGGAGCTGTTTTTT.

This chain joins TRBV28 and TRBJ1-1; no clear D gene. Looked up from germline, CDR1 is MDHEN and CDR2 is SYDVKM. This CDR3 is 11 amino acids long. Trimming cost V 0 bases and J 8 bases, with 4 bases left between them. CDR3 loop: CASSLWGEAFF. The CDR3 DNA is TGTGCCAGCAGTTTATGGGGGGAAGCTTTCTTT.

The V gene is TRBV7-9, the J gene TRBJ2-7; D possibly corresponds to TRBD1 (6 bases). Looked up from germline, CDR1 is SEHNR and CDR2 is FQNEAQ (reference sequence). The CDR3 has 14 amino acids. Trimming took off 3 bases at V and 2 bases at J, with 11 bases between the two ends. CDR3 loop: CASSLEQGTYEQYF. CDR3 sequence (DNA): TGTGCCAGCAGCTTGGAACAGGGAACCTACGAGCAGTACTTC.

The CDR3 nucleotides read TGCAGCGTTGGAGGGCAGGGGGATGGCTACACCTTC. Its translation is CSVGGQGDGYTF. This sequence joins TRBV29-1 and TRBJ1-2; 7 bases fit TRBD1. CDR1 SQVTM and CDR2 ANQGSEA come from the germline V gene. The CDR3 spans 12 residues. V was clipped by 4 bases and J by 6 bases; unmatched bases: 5.

The V and J genes are TRBV7-2 and TRBJ2-7, with no clear D. The V and J ends lost 3 bases and 4 bases respectively, with 16 bases between them. The CDR3 loop spans 15 amino acids. Germline values: CDR1 SGHTA, CDR2 FQGNSA. CDR3 bases: TGTGCCAGCAGCTTGGACGGTATCTTGAAATACGAGCAGTACTTC. Translating it yields CASSLDGILKYEQYF.

The chain has TRBV6-5 and TRBJ1-1; D is unclear. Germline-derived CDR1 and CDR2 are MNHEY and SVGAGI. V lost 0 bases, J lost 1 base, and 12 bases lay in between. This CDR3 region has 16 residues. The CDR3 loop reads CASSYSVPRANTEAFF. The CDR3 DNA sequence: TGTGCCAGCAGTTACTCGGTGCCTCGAGCGAACACTGAAGCTTTCTTT.